This section outlines one T cell receptor beta chain sequence together with its context. The sample belongs to a study of ipilimumab plus nivolumab after autologous stem cell transplantation. Study-wide background: The DLBCL cohort had primary refractory and relapsed disease, with 18-month progression-free survival of about 82% and 31%.

Through week 26, nivolumab 3 mg/kg IV was given weeks 1, 4, 7, 10, then biweekly. Only in-frame clones appear in the TCRdb table, and some are missing; sequencing was by immunoSEQ multiplex PCR. The top ten clones hold 4% to 6% of a sample with roughly 25,000 clones, 86% of them seen once. V lost 9 bases and J 2 bases, leaving 11 bases between the germline ends. From germline, CDR1 is LNHDA and CDR2 SQIVND (reference sequence). The CDR3 runs 14 residues. This clonotype was sampled from a male donor with diffuse large B-cell lymphoma. The V call is TRBV19, the J call TRBJ2-6, with a weak D call TRBD2 (5 bases). Sequencing used PBMCs, obtained in a trial of ipilimumab plus nivolumab as post-transplant consolidation. CDR3 sequence reads: CASAQRAGANVLTF. Here the CDR3 DNA reads TGTGCCAGCGCCCAGAGGGCTGGGGCCAACGTCCTGACTTTC.